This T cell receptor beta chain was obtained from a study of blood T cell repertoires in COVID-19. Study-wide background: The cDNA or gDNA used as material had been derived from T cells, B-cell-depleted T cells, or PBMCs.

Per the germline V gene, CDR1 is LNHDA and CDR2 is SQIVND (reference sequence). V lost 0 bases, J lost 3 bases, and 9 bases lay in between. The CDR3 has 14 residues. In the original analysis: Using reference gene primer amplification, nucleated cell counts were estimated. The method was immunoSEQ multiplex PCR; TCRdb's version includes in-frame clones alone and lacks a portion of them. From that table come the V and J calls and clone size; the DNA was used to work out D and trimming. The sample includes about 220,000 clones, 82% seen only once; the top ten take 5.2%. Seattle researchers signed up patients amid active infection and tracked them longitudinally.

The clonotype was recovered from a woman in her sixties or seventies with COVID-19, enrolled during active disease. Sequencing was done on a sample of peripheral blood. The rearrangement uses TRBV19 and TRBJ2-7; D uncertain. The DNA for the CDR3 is TGTGCCAGTAGTATAGAAAGATTGAGCTACGAGCAGTACTTC. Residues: CASSIERLSYEQYF.